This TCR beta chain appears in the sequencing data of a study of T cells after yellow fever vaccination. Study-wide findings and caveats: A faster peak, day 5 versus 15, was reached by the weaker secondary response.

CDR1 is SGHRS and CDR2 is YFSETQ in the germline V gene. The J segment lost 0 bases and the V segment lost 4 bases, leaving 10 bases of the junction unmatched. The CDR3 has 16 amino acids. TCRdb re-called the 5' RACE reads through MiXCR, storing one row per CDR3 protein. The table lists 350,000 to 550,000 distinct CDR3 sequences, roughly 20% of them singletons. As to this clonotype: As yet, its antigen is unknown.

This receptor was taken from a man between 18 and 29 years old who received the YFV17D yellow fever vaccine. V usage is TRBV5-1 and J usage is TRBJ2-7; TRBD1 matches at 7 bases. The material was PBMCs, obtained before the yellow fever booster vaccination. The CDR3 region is CASSDDRDSVSYEQYF. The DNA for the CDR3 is TGCGCCAGCAGCGACGACCGGGACAGCGTCTCCTACGAGCAGTACTTC.